The entry that follows covers one T cell receptor beta chain sequence. Its specificity is unknown. The data originate from a study of shared clonotypes between healthy human individuals. Study background: Used for every donor were three CD4 naive, three CD4 memory, two CD8 naive and one CD8 memory plate.

Points from the study as a whole: Deeper or shallower sequencing was expected to change how clonotypes are shared among donors.

The sorted-subset replicate PCRs were given about 200 ng DNA, which is approximately 30,000 T cell genomes. Libraries were prepared by immunoSEQ multiplex PCR; TCRdb keeps only in-frame clonotypes and omits some of them. The sample gives about 1 million clones, roughly 70% of which show up once; over 1.3% is in the top ten. The germline CDR1 and CDR2 sequences are SGHNT and YYREEE (reference sequence). The CDR3 extends over 16 amino acids. V was pared by 0 bases and J by 1 base, with 11 bases between. Sequencing was performed on memory CD4+ T cells sorted from blood. Subset indicated: CD45RA-negative fraction. This chain uses TRBV5-4 with TRBJ2-1, with D possibly TRBD1 on 6 matching bases. The clonotype comes from a man aged 18 to 35 in good health. The CDR3 sequence is CASSLGQAVSYNEQFF. Here the CDR3 DNA reads TGTGCCAGCAGCTTGGGACAGGCAGTGTCCTACAATGAGCAGTTCTTC.